This section outlines one T cell receptor beta chain sequence together with its context. In the authors' workflow: Amplified reference gene primers provided the basis for estimating nucleated cell counts. Profiled with immunoSEQ multiplex PCR; TCRdb holds only in-frame clones, not every one. V and J calls and clone size are given by that table; D and trimming were obtained from the DNA. The table shows about 67,000 clones, with around 86% occurring only once. V shed 5 bases, J shed 0 bases, and the junction held 2 bases outside the gene matches. The CDR3 length is 15 residues. Germline values: CDR1 MNHEY, CDR2 SVGAGI. This record comes from a study of blood T cell repertoires in COVID-19. Whole-study context: The origin of the acute and convalescent COVID-19 samples was the United States, Italy and Spain. T cells, B-cell-depleted T cells, or PBMCs supplied cDNA or gDNA.

The sequence was collected from a man between 50 and 59 years old with active COVID-19. The rearrangement links TRBV6-5 to TRBJ2-2, with 8 nucleotides matching TRBD1. Sequenced sample: peripheral blood. CDR3: CASSRQGTNTGELFF. As DNA, the CDR3 is TGTGCCAGCAGTCGACAGGGGACGAACACCGGGGAGCTGTTTTTT.